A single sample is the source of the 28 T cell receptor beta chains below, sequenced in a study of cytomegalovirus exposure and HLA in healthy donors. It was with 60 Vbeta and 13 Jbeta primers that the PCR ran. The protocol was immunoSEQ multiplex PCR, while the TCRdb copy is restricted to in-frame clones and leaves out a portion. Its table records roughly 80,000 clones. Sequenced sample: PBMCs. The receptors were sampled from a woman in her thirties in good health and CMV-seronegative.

This CDR3 is CASSIGGGANYGYTF. The DNA for the CDR3 is TGTGCCAGTAGTATCGGGGGGGGAGCTAACTATGGCTACACCTTC. The genes are TRBV19 and TRBJ1-2; possibly TRBD1 for D (5 bases). V lost 3 bases to trimming and J lost 0 bases, with 11 bases between them. CDR1 and CDR2 (germline): LNHDA, SQIVND (reference sequence). The CDR3 spans 15 residues.

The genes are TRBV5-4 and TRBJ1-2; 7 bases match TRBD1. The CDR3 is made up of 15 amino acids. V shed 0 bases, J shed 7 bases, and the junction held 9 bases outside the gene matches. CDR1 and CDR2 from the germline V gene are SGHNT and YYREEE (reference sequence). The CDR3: CASSLALGQNIGYTF. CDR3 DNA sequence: TGTGCCAGCAGCTTGGCTCTGGGACAGAATATTGGCTACACCTTC.

The CDR3 coding sequence is TGTGCCAGCAGCCCGAGGCGAGCGGGGGGCACAGATACGCAGTATTTT. Its translation: CASSPRRAGGTDTQYF. V and J are TRBV7-2 and TRBJ2-3, with 8 bases identical to TRBD2. The ends lost 5 bases at V and 1 base at J; junction bases unmatched: 8. The CDR3 loop spans 16 amino acids. Germline V lookup: CDR1 SGHTA, CDR2 FQGNSA.

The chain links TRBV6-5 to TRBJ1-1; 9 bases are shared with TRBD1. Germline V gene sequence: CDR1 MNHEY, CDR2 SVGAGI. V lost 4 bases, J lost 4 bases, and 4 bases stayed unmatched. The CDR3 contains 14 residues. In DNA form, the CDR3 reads TGTGCCAGCAGTTTCCGGACAGGGGTCACTGAAGCTTTCTTT. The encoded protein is CASSFRTGVTEAFF.

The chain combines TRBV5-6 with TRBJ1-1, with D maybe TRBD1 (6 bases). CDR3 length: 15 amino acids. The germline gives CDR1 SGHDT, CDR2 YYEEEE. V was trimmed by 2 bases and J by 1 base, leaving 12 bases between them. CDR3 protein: CASSLAGGWNTEAFF. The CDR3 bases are TGTGCCAGCAGCTTAGCGGGGGGCTGGAACACTGAAGCTTTCTTT.

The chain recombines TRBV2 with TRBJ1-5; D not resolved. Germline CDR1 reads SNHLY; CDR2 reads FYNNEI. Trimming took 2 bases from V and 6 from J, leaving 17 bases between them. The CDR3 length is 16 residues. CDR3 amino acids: CASSESRGGLGQPQHF. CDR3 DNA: TGTGCCAGCAGTGAATCACGAGGAGGCCTAGGTCAGCCCCAGCATTTT.

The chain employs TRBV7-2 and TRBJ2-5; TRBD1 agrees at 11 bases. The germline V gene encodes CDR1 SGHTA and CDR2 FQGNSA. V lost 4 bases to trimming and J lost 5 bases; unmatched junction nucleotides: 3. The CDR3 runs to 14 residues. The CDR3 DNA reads TGTGCCAGCAGCTCGGACAGGGGGCGGGAGACCCAGTACTTC. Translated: CASSSDRGRETQYF.

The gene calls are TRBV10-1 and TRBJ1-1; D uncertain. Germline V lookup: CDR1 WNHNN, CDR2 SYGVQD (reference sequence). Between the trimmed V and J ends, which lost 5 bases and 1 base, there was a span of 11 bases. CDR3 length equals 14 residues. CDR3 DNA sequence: TGCGCCAGCAGTAGAGATCCAGGGAACACTGAAGCTTTCTTT. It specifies CASSRDPGNTEAFF.

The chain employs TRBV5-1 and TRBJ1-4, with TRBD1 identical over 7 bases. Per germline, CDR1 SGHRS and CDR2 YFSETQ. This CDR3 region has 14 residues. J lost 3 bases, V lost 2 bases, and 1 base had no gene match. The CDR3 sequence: CASSLGTANEKLFF. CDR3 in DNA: TGCGCCAGCAGCTTAGGGACAGCTAATGAAAAACTGTTTTTT.

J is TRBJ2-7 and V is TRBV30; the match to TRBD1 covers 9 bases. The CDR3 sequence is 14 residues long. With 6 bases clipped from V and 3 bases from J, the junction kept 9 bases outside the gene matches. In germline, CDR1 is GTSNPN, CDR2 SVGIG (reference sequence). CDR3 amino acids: CACVGDREDYEQYF. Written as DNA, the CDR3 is TGTGCCTGTGTAGGGGACAGGGAGGACTACGAGCAGTACTTC.

The CDR3 DNA follows: TGTGCCAGCAGCTTAGTTAGCGGGGGGGCAAATGAGCAGTTCTTC. Translating gives CASSLVSGGANEQFF. The rearrangement joins TRBV11-2 to TRBJ2-1; 11 bases align to TRBD2. The CDR3 has 15 residues. Germline V gene lookup returns CDR1 SGHAT and CDR2 FQNNGV. Germline trimming cut 1 base from V and 7 bases from J; bases unmatched to any gene: 3.

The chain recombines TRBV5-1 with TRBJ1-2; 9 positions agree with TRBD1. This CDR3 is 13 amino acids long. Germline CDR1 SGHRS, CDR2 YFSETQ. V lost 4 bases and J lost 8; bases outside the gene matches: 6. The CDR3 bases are TGCGCCAGCAGCCTACAGGGGGCGTCAGGCTACACCTTC. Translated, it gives CASSLQGASGYTF. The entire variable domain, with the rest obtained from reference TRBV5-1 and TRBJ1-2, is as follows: KAGVTQTPRYLIKTRGQQVTLSCSPISGHRSVSWYQQTPGQGLQFLFEYFSETQRNKGNFPGRFSGRQFSNSRSEMNVSTLELGDSALYLCASSLQGASGYTFGSGTRLTVV.

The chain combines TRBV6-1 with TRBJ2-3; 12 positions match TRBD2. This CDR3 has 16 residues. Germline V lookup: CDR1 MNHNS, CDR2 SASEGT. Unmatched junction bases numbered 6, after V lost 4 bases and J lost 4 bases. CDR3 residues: CASSGLAGGPPDTQYF. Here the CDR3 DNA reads TGTGCCAGCAGTGGCCTAGCGGGGGGGCCCCCAGATACGCAGTATTTT.

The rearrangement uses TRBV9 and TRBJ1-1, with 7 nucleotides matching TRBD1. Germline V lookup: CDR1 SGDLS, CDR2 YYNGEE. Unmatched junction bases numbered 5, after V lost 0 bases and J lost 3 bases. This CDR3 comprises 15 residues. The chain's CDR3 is CASSVGTGADTEAFF. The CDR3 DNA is TGTGCCAGCAGCGTAGGAACAGGGGCGGACACTGAAGCTTTCTTT.

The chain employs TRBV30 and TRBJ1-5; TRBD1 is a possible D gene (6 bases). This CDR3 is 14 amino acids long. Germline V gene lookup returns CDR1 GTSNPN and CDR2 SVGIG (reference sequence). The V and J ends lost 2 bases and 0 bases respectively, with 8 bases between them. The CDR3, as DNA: TGTGCCTGGAGTTCCAGGGGTAGCAATCAGCCCCAGCATTTT. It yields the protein CAWSSRGSNQPQHF.

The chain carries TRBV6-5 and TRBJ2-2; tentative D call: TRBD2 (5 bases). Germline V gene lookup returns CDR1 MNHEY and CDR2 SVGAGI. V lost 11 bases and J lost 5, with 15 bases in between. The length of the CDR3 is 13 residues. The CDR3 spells CASSEGRTGELFF. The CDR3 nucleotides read TGTGCCTCCAGCGAGGGTAGGACCGGGGAGCTGTTTTTT.

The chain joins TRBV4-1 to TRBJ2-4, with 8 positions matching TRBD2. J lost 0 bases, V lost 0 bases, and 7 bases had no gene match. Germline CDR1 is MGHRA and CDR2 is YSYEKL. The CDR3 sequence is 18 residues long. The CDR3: CASSQDLLAGLAKNIQYF. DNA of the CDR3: TGCGCCAGCAGCCAAGATTTATTAGCGGGGCTAGCCAAAAACATTCAGTACTTC.

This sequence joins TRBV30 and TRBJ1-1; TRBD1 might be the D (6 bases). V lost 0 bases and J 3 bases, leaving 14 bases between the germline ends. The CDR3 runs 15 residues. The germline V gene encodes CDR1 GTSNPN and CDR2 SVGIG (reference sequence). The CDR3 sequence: CAWSVRTAQHTEAFF. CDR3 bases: TGTGCCTGGAGTGTACGGACAGCCCAACACACTGAAGCTTTCTTT.

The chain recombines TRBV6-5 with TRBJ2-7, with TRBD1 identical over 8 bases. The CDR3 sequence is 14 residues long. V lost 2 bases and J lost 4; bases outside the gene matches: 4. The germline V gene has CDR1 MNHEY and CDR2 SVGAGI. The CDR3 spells CASSYGTGTYEQYF. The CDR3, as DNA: TGTGCCAGCAGTTACGGGACAGGTACTTACGAGCAGTACTTC.

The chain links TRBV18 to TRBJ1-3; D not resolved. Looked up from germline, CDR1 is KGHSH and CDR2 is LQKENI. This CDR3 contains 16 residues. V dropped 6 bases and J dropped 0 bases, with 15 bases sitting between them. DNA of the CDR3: TGTGCCAGCTCTGGCGTAGCAGCGCGCTCTGGAAACACCATATATTTT. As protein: CASSGVAARSGNTIYF.

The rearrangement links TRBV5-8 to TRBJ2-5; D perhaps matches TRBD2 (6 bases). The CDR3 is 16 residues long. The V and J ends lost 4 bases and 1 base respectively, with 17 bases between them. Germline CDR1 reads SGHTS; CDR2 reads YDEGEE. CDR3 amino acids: CASSPRVGGIQETQYF. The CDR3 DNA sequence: TGTGCCAGCAGCCCCCGCGTGGGGGGTATCCAAGAGACCCAGTACTTC. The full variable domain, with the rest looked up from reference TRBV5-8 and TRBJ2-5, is EAGVTQSPTHLIKTRGQQATLRCSPISGHTSVYWYQQALGLGLQFLLWYDEGEERNRGNFPPRFSGRQFPNYSSELNVNALELEDSALYLCASSPRVGGIQETQYFGPGTRLLVL.

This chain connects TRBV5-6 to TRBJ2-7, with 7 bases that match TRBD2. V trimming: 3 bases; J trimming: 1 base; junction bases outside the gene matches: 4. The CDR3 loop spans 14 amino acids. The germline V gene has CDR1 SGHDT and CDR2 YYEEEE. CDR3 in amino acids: CASSYAGVSYEQYF. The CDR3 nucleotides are TGTGCCAGCAGCTATGCGGGGGTGTCCTACGAGCAGTACTTC.

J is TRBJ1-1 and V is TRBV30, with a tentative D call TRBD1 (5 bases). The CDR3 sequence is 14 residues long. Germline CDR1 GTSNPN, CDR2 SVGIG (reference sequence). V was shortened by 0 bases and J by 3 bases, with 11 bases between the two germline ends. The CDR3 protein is CAWSVGRVDTEAFF. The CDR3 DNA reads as TGTGCCTGGAGTGTAGGCAGGGTCGACACTGAAGCTTTCTTT. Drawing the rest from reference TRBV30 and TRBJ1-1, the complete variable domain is SQTIHQWPATLVQPVGSPLSLECTVEGTSNPNLYWYRQAAGRGLQLLFYSVGIGQISSEVPQNLSASRPQDRQFILSSKKLLLSDSGFYLCAWSVGRVDTEAFFGQGTRLTVV.

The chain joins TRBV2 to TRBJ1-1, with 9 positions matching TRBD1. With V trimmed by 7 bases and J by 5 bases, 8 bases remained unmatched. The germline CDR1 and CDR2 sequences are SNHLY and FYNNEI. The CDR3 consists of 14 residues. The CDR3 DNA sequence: TGTGCCAGCACCCCGGGACAGGGATGGACTGAAGCTTTCTTT. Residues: CASTPGQGWTEAFF.

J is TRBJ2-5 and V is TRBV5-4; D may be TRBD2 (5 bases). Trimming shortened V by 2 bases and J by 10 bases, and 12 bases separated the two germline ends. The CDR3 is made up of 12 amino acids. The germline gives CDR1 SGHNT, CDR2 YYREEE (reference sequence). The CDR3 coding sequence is TGTGCCAGCAGCTTTCCTGCGGGCTACCAGTACTTC. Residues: CASSFPAGYQYF. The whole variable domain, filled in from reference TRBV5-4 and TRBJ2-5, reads ETGVTQSPTHLIKTRGQQVTLRCSSQSGHNTVSWYQQALGQGPQFIFQYYREEENGRGNFPPRFSGLQFPNYSSELNVNALELDDSALYLCASSFPAGYQYFGPGTRLLVL.

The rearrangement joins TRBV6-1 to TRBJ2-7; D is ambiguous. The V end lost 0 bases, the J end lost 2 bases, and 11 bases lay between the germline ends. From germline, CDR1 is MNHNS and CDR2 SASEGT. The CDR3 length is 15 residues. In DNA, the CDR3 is TGTGCCAGCAGTGAAGCTTGGCAGGCCCCCTACGAGCAGTACTTC. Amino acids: CASSEAWQAPYEQYF.

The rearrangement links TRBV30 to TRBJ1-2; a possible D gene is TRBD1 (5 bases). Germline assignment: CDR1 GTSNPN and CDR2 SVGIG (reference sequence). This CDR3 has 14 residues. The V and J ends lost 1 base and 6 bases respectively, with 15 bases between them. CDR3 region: CAWSALGGYNGYTF. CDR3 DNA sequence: TGTGCCTGGAGTGCCCTCGGGGGTTATAATGGCTACACCTTC.

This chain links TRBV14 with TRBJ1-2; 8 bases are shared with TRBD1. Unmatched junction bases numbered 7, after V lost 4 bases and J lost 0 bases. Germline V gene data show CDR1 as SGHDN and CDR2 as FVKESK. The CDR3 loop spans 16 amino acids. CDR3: CASSLPRQGPNYGYTF. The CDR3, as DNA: TGTGCCAGCAGCCTTCCTAGACAGGGGCCTAACTATGGCTACACCTTC.